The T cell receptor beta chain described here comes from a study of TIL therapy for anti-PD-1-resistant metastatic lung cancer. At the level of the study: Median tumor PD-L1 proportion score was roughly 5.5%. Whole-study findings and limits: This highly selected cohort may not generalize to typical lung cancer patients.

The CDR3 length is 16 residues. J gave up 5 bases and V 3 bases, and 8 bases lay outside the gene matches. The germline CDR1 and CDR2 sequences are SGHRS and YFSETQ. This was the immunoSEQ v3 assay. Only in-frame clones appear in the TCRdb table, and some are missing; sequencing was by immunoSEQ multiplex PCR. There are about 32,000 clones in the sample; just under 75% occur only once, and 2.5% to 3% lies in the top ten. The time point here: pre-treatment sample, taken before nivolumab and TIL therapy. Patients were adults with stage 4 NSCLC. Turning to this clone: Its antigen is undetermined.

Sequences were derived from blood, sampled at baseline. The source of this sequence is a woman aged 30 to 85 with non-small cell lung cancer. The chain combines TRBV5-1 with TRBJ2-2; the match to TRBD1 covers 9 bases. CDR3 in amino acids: CASSSGTGKWTGELFF. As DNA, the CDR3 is TGCGCCAGCAGCTCGGGGACAGGGAAATGGACCGGGGAGCTGTTTTTT.